This TCR beta chain was observed in a study of T cell repertoires in ileal Crohn's disease. The wider study: All patients had surgery for stricturing (roughly 61%) or penetrating (around 40%) disease. Biopsies at the proximal margin of the resected specimen form MI samples.

Study-wide results and limits: Every patient over 26.8% clonality showed endoscopic recurrence.

In the case of this clone: Its target is not known.

Produced via immunoSEQ multiplex PCR; TCRdb's table is partial and in-frame only. The sample includes approximately 870 clones, about 86% of them seen just once. The sample's time point: proximal margin of the surgical specimen (macroscopically non-inflamed). Trimming cost V 0 bases and J 4 bases, with 11 bases left between them. This CDR3 contains 15 residues. Germline V gene sequence: CDR1 KGHSH, CDR2 LQKENI. The source material was ileal tissue. This clonotype was sampled from an adult with Crohn's disease. This chain joins TRBV18 and TRBJ2-3; TRBD2 might be the D (5 bases). The CDR3 sequence is CASSPPVGSADTQYF. CDR3 nucleotides: TGTGCCAGCTCACCACCGGTGGGGAGCGCAGATACGCAGTATTTT.